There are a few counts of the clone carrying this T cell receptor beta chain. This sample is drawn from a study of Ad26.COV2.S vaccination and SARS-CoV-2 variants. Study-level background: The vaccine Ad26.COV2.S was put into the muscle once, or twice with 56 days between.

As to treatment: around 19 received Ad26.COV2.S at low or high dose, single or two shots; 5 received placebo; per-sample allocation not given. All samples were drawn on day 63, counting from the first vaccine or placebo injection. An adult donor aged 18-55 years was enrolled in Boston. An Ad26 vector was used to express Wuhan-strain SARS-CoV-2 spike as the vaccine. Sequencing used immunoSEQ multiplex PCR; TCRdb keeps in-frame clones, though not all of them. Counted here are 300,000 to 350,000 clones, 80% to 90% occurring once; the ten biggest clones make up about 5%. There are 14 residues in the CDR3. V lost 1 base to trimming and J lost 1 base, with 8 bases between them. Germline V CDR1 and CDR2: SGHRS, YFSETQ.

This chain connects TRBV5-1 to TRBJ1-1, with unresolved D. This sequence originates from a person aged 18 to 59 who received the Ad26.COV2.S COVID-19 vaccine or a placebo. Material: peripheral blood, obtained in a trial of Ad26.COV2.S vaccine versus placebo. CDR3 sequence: CASSLSARNTEAFF. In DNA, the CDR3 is TGCGCCAGCAGCTTGTCGGCAAGGAACACTGAAGCTTTCTTT. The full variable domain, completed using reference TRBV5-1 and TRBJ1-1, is KAGVTQTPRYLIKTRGQQVTLSCSPISGHRSVSWYQQTPGQGLQFLFEYFSETQRNKGNFPGRFSGRQFSNSRSEMNVSTLELGDSALYLCASSLSARNTEAFFGQGTRLTVV.